The 13 T cell receptor beta chains reported below all come from one sample, sequenced in a study of OX40 agonist ivuxolimab in advanced cancers. The method behind the library was the immunoSEQ multiplex PCR assay. TCRdb retrieved this table from immuneACCESS and kept in-frame rearrangements only. Not all clones are present; in checked studies, unresolved V genes account for under half, and no reason is known for the remainder. This sample has under 100,000 clones in its table, and roughly 90% of those were observed once. Clones ranked in the top ten supply 0.53% of the sample. Sequences were derived from CD4+ or CD8+ T cells sorted from blood, sampled in a trial of the OX40 agonist ivuxolimab. The receptor source for this set is an adult with an advanced solid tumor such as melanoma, head and neck, liver or kidney cancer.

V gene TRBV11-2 combines with J gene TRBJ2-7, with D tentatively TRBD2 (5 bases). Germline CDR1 is SGHAT and CDR2 is FQNNGV. The V gene lost 5 bases and the J gene lost 6 bases, with 17 bases spanning the gap. This CDR3 contains 14 residues. The CDR3 here is CASSATIAPGEQYF. DNA for the CDR3: TGTGCCAGCAGCGCGACTATAGCCCCTGGCGAGCAGTACTTC.

This clone occurred once. The chain joins TRBV6-4 to TRBJ2-1; TRBD2 matches at 9 bases. Unmatched junction bases numbered 13, after V lost 7 bases and J lost 9 bases. The germline CDR1 and CDR2 sequences are MRHNA and SNTAGT. The CDR3 totals 15 residues. CDR3 DNA: TGTGCCAGCAACGAGCTTGCGGGAGGGATCGGTGAGCAGTTCTTC. Translated, it gives CASNELAGGIGEQFF.

The V call is TRBV5-1, the J call TRBJ2-2; 7 nucleotides match TRBD2. This CDR3 comprises 16 residues. Germline V gives CDR1 SGHRS, CDR2 YFSETQ. V shed 0 bases and J 5 bases; nucleotides not matched to a gene: 7. CDR3 DNA sequence: TGCGCCAGCAGCTTGGGGTCCCGACTAGCAACCGGGGAGCTGTTTTTT. Translation gives CASSLGSRLATGELFF.

The chain links TRBV4-3 to TRBJ2-1; 7 positions agree with TRBD1. Germline-derived CDR1 and CDR2 are LGHNA and YSLEER. After removal of 0 bases from V and 3 bases from J, the junction contained 5 bases not matched to a gene. The CDR3 has 16 residues. The CDR3 is CASSQDWDRYYNEQFF. The DNA for the CDR3 is TGCGCCAGCAGCCAAGATTGGGACAGATACTACAATGAGCAGTTCTTC.

The V and J genes are TRBV9 and TRBJ2-7, with 9 bases aligning to TRBD1. The CDR3 totals 17 residues. The V segment lost 0 bases and the J segment 6 bases; nucleotides outside the gene matches: 13. Germline V gene lookup returns CDR1 SGDLS and CDR2 YYNGEE. The DNA for the CDR3 is TGTGCCAGCAGCGTAGCCCCCTTGGGACAGGGATTATCCGAGCAGTACTTC. This gives the protein CASSVAPLGQGLSEQYF. The complete variable domain, with remaining parts taken from reference TRBV9 and TRBJ2-7, reads DSGVTQTPKHLITATGQRVTLRCSPRSGDLSVYWYQQSLDQGLQFLIQYYNGEERAKGNILERFSAQQFPDLHSELNLSSLELGDSALYFCASSVAPLGQGLSEQYFGPGTRLTVT.

V and J are TRBV6-6 and TRBJ2-1, with D perhaps TRBD1 or TRBD2 (6 bases each). V was pared by 6 bases and J by 2 bases, with 14 bases between. Germline CDR1 is MNHNY and CDR2 is SVGAGI (reference sequence). This CDR3 spans 15 amino acids. CDR3 nucleotides: TGTGCCAGCAGGCAGGACGGGGGCACCTACAATGAGCAGTTCTTC. As protein: CASRQDGGTYNEQFF.

The chain links TRBV30 to TRBJ2-5; 10 bases are a match to TRBD2. There are 14 residues in the CDR3. V lost 4 bases to trimming and J lost 5 bases; unmatched junction nucleotides: 7. From germline, CDR1 is GTSNPN and CDR2 SVGIG (reference sequence). CDR3 nucleotides: TGTGCCTGGACTCCTAGCGGGAGACGGGAGACCCAGTACTTC. It codes for CAWTPSGRRETQYF.

CDR3 sequence: CASSSPLGQRFQETQYF. The CDR3 DNA follows: TGCGCCAGCAGCAGCCCTCTAGGACAGAGATTCCAAGAGACCCAGTACTTC. The chain uses TRBV5-1 and TRBJ2-5; D is perhaps TRBD1 (6 bases). Trimming removed 4 bases at V and 1 base at J, with 20 bases between. Germline CDR1 SGHRS, CDR2 YFSETQ. This CDR3 spans 17 amino acids.

This chain uses TRBV15 with TRBJ2-5; D remains ambiguous. The CDR3 has 13 residues. Trimming took 0 bases from V and 1 from J, leaving 3 bases between them. Germline values: CDR1 LNHNV, CDR2 YYDKDF (reference sequence). CDR3 bases: TGTGCCACCAGCAGAGACACCCAAGAGACCCAGTACTTC. It is translated as CATSRDTQETQYF.

The chain combines TRBV27 with TRBJ1-2, with D maybe TRBD1 (5 bases). The germline V gene has CDR1 MNHEY and CDR2 SMNVEV (reference sequence). Between the trimmed V and J ends, which lost 4 bases and 4 bases, there was a span of 16 bases. The CDR3 sequence is 15 residues long. The CDR3 loop reads CASSSIQGFVYGYTF. The CDR3 DNA is TGTGCCAGCAGTTCAATCCAGGGTTTTGTCTATGGCTACACCTTC.

The chain carries TRBV7-8 and TRBJ1-1, with D tentatively TRBD1 (6 bases). V was clipped by 4 bases and J by 8 bases, with 26 bases between them. The CDR3 runs 17 residues. Germline CDR1 SGHVS, CDR2 FQNEAQ. The CDR3 loop is CASSWGTPGQLSGEAFF. CDR3 sequence (DNA): TGTGCCAGCAGCTGGGGAACTCCGGGACAACTTTCGGGGGAAGCTTTCTTT.

The J gene is TRBJ2-7, the V gene TRBV9; D is possibly TRBD1 (6 bases). The germline V and J ends were trimmed by 4 bases and 2 bases, with 13 bases remaining between them. The length of the CDR3 is 14 residues. Germline loops: CDR1 SGDLS, CDR2 YYNGEE. CDR3 amino acids: CASSLAGDTYEQYF. Here the CDR3 DNA reads TGTGCCAGCAGCCTCGCAGGGGATACCTACGAGCAGTACTTC.

The genes are TRBV7-8 and TRBJ1-2, with D hard to call. Germline assignment: CDR1 SGHVS and CDR2 FQNEAQ. V was shortened by 1 base and J by 3 bases, with 12 bases between the two germline ends. The CDR3 length is 15 residues. CDR3 in DNA: TGTGCCAGCAGCTTAGGTTCTTGGCAGGACTATGGCTACACCTTC. It translates to CASSLGSWQDYGYTF.